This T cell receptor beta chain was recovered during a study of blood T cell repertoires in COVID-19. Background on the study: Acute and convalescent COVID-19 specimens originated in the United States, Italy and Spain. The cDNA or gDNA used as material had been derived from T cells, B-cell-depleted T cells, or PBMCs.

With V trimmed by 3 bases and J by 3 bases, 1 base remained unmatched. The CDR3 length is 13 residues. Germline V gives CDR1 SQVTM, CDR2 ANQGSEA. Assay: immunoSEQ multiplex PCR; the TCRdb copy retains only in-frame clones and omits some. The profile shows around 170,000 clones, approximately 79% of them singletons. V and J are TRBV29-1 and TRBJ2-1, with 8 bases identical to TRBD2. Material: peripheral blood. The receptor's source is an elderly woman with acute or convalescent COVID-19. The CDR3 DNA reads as TGCAGCGTTGATAGCGGGAACTACAATGAGCAGTTCTTC. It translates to CSVDSGNYNEQFF.